The 9 T cell receptor beta chains reported below all come from one sample, sequenced in a study of regulatory T cells in long-lasting Graves disease. In building TCR beta libraries, iRepertoire HTBI primers were used together with Arm-PCR of CDR3 regions. TCRdb redid the calling of the multiplex PCR reads with MiXCR, one entry per CDR3 protein. The sample contains more than 300,000 distinct CDR3 sequences, around 20% of which appear only once. Time point meaning: persistent/refractory GD, antithyroid drugs over 5 years with positive TRAb. The TCR library was made from RNA that had been extracted from PBMCs in TRIzol. The source material was peripheral blood mononuclear cells (PBMCs), sampled when the disease was refractory, from a patient treated with antithyroid drugs. The receptors here all came from a female donor with Graves disease.

The sample holds a few counts of this clonotype. The V gene is TRBV7-8, the J gene TRBJ2-5, with D unclear. Per the germline V gene, CDR1 is SGHVS and CDR2 is FQNEAQ. This CDR3 region has 13 residues. V was shortened by 3 bases and J by 3 bases, with 8 bases between the two germline ends. CDR3 nucleotides: TGTGCCAGCAGCTTCCGTGAGGAAGAGACCCAGTACTTC. Translating it yields CASSFREEETQYF.

A remark on this clonotype: This may stem from a read error, because a much larger clone lies one nucleotide away. This rearrangement joins TRBV9 to TRBJ2-7; 8 bases line up with TRBD2. Germline V gene data show CDR1 as SGDLS and CDR2 as YYNGEE. The CDR3 extends over 16 amino acids. In DNA form, the CDR3 reads TGTGCCAGCGGCGTAATAGGAGCGGGGGACCTCTACGAGCAGTACTTC. Translating it yields CASGVIGAGDLYEQYF.

The chain links TRBV18 to TRBJ1-6, with D uncertain. Trimming removed 2 bases from V and 9 bases from J, with 11 bases in between. This CDR3 has 14 amino acids. Germline CDR1 is KGHSH and CDR2 is LQKENI. The CDR3 DNA sequence: TGTGCCAGCTCACCAATGGATTCAGGTTCACCCCTCCACTTT. It specifies CASSPMDSGSPLHF.

At least ten counts were recorded for this clonotype. The rearrangement uses TRBV11-1 and TRBJ2-1, with TRBD2 matching 7 bases. Germline V gene sequence: CDR1 SGHAT, CDR2 FQDESV (reference sequence). There are 14 residues in the CDR3. The V gene end was trimmed by 1 base and the J gene end by 7 bases; junction bases not matched to a gene: 4. CDR3: CASSLVGGRNEQFF. CDR3 DNA: TGTGCCAGCAGCTTAGTTGGCGGGAGAAATGAGCAGTTCTTC.

This chain connects TRBV5-5 to TRBJ1-1, with D possibly TRBD1 on 5 matching bases. The germline CDR1 and CDR2 sequences are SGHKS and YYEKEE (reference sequence). Between the trimmed V and J ends, which lost 0 bases and 5 bases, there was a span of 11 bases. CDR3 size: 14 residues. In DNA form, the CDR3 reads TGTGCCAGCAGCTTGGATAGTAGGGGTACTGAAGCTTTCTTT. Its translation: CASSLDSRGTEAFF.

J is TRBJ2-3 and V is TRBV11-2; maybe TRBD2 (5 bases). The ends were cut back, 6 bases at V and 4 bases at J, with 11 bases in the middle. Germline V gene data show CDR1 as SGHAT and CDR2 as FQNNGV. The CDR3 spans 13 residues. The CDR3, as DNA: TGTGCCAGCAGGCACGGGGTTTCAGATACGCAGTATTTT. The encoded protein is CASRHGVSDTQYF.

This chain connects TRBV5-1 to TRBJ2-7; TRBD1 matches at 9 bases. The V gene end was trimmed by 3 bases and the J gene end by 6 bases; junction bases not matched to a gene: 10. There are 15 residues in the CDR3. Germline CDR1 reads SGHRS; CDR2 reads YFSETQ. The CDR3 here is CASSSLPGQGPEQYF. Here the CDR3 DNA reads TGCGCCAGCAGCTCATTGCCGGGACAGGGCCCCGAGCAGTACTTC.

V and J are TRBV4-3 and TRBJ1-4; D gene unclear. The V end lost 4 bases, the J end lost 3 bases, and 12 bases lay between the germline ends. The V gene's germline CDR1 is LGHNA and CDR2 YSLEER. The CDR3 length is 15 residues. The CDR3 loop reads CASSLNEAPNEKLFF. The CDR3 DNA sequence: TGCGCCAGCAGCCTCAATGAGGCCCCTAATGAAAAACTGTTTTTT.

J is TRBJ1-1 and V is TRBV10-1; the D is unclear. There are 13 residues in the CDR3. Germline CDR1 reads WNHNN; CDR2 reads SYGVQD (reference sequence). V dropped 11 bases and J dropped 6 bases, with 19 bases sitting between them. The CDR3 sequence is CAPFRHREAEAFF. DNA of the CDR3: TGCGCCCCCTTTAGGCATCGGGAGGCTGAAGCTTTCTTT.